This T cell receptor beta chain was obtained from a study of control samples from healthy donors and cancer patients. CDR3 length: 15 residues. CDR1 and CDR2 from the germline V gene are MNHNY and SVGAGI (reference sequence). Trimming removed 6 bases from V and 4 bases from J; junction bases left unmatched: 9. Method: immunoSEQ multiplex PCR; TCRdb's copy keeps in-frame clones and lacks some. Among some 130,000 clones listed, roughly 95% were seen once. The receptor was derived from a man aged 30 to 39 in good health. Sequencing input: blood. The V gene is TRBV6-6, the J gene TRBJ2-5; 9 positions match TRBD1. The CDR3: CASSPTRQGVETQYF. The CDR3 region has the DNA TGTGCCAGCAGCCCCACGAGACAGGGGGTAGAGACCCAGTACTTC.